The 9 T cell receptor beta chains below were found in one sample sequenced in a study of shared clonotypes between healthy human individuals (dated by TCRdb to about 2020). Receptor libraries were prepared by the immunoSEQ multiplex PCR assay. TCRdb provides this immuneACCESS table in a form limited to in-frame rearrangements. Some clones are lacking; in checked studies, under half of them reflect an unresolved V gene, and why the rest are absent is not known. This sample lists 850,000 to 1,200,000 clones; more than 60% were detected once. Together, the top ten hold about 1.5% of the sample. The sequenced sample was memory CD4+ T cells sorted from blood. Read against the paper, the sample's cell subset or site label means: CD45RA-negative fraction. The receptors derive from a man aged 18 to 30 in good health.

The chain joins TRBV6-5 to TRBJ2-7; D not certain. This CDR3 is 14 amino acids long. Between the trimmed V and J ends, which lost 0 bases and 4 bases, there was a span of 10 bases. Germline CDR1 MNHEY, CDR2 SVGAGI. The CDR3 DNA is TGTGCCAGCAGTTACTCGTCGCGGTCTTACGAGCAGTACTTC. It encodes CASSYSSRSYEQYF.

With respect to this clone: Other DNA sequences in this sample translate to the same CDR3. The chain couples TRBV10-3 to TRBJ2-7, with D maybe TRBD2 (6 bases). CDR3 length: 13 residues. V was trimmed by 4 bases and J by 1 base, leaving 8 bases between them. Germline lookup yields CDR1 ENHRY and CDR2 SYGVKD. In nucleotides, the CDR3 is TGTGCCATCAGTGCCGGGAGTTCCTACGAGCAGTACTTC. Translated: CAISAGSSYEQYF.

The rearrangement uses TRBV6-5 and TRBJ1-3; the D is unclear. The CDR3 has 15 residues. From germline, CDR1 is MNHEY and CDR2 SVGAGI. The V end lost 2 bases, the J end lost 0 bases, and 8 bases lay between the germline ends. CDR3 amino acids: CASSYEPDSGNTIYF. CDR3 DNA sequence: TGTGCCAGCAGTTACGAACCCGACTCTGGAAACACCATATATTTT.

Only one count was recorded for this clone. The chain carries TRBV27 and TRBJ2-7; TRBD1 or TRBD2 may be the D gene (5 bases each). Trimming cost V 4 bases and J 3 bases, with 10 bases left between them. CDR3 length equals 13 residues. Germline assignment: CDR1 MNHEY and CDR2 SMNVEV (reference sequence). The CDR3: CASSWDGVYEQYF. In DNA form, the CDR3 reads TGTGCCAGCAGTTGGGACGGAGTCTACGAGCAGTACTTC.

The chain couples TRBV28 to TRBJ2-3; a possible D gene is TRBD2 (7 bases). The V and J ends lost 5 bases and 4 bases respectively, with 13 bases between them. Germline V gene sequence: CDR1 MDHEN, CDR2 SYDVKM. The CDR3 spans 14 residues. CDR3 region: CASSRGGRADTQYF. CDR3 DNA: TGTGCCAGCAGTAGGGGGGGCAGGGCAGATACGCAGTATTTT.

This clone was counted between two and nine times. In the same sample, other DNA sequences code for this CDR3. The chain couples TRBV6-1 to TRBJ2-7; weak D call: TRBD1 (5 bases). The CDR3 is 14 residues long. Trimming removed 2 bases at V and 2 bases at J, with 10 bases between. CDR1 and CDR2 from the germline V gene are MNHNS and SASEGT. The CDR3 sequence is CASSELGPTYEQYF. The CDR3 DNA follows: TGTGCCAGCAGTGAATTGGGGCCCACCTACGAGCAGTACTTC.

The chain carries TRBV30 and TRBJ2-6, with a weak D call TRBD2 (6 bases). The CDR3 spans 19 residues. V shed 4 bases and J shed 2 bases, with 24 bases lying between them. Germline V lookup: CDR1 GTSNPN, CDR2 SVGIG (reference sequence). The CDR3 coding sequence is TGTGCCTGGATGCGCGGCGGGACCGTCTTTCTCCCTGGGGCCAACGTCCTGACTTTC. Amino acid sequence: CAWMRGGTVFLPGANVLTF.

The CDR3 sequence: CAWSVRVGSIYGYTF. The CDR3 region has the DNA TGTGCCTGGAGTGTACGGGTGGGCTCCATTTATGGCTACACCTTC. The V and J genes are TRBV30 and TRBJ1-2; no reliable D call. CDR1 is GTSNPN and CDR2 is SVGIG in the germline V gene (reference sequence). The CDR3 is made up of 15 amino acids. Trimming stripped 0 bases from V and 5 bases from J, with 16 bases between.

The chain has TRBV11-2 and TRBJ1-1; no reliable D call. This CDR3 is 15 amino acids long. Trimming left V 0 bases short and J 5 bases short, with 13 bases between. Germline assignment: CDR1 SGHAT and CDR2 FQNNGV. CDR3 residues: CASSLEATKVTEAFF. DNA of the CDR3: TGTGCCAGCAGCTTAGAGGCCACAAAGGTGACTGAAGCTTTCTTT.